Given below is one TCR beta chain in context. The data originate from a study of OX40 agonist ivuxolimab in advanced cancers. Sequencing was performed with immunoSEQ multiplex PCR; in TCRdb, only in-frame clones are kept and a portion is missing. Of tens of thousands of clones in the sample, under 90% are singletons; the top ten hold roughly 1.9%. The source was CD4+ or CD8+ T cells sorted from blood, collected in a trial of the OX40 agonist ivuxolimab. The sequence derives from an adult with an advanced solid tumor such as melanoma, head and neck, liver or kidney cancer.

The CDR3 DNA sequence: TGCGCCAGCAGCCAAGATATAGGGACAGGGGGGTTCTCTGGGGCCAACGTCCTGACTTTC. As protein: CASSQDIGTGGFSGANVLTF. This sequence joins TRBV4-3 and TRBJ2-6; TRBD1 agrees at 11 bases. CDR1 LGHNA and CDR2 YSLEER come from the germline V gene. Germline trimming cut 0 bases from V and 0 bases from J; bases unmatched to any gene: 7. The CDR3 contains 20 residues.